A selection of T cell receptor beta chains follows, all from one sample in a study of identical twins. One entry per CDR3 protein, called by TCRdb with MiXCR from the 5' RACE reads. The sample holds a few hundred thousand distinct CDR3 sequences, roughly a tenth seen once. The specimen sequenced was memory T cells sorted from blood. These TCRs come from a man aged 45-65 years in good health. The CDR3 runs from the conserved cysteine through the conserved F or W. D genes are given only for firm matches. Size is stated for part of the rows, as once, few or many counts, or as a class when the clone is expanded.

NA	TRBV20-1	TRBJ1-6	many	CSARRSQGGFSYNSPLHF	TGCAGTGCTAGGAGGTCGCAGGGTGGGTTCTCCTATAATTCACCCCTCCACTTT
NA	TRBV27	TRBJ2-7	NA	CASSFDGPYEQYF	TGTGCCAGCAGTTTCGACGGCCCCTACGAGCAGTACTTC
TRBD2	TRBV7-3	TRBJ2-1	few	CASSASGSASNEQFF	TGTGCCAGCAGCGCTAGCGGGAGCGCCTCGAATGAGCAGTTCTTC
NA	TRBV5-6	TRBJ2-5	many	CASSLWIRRETQYF	TGTGCCAGCAGCCTCTGGATCCGCCGGGAGACCCAGTACTTC
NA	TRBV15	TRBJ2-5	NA	CATSRGIVAGRETQYF	TGTGCCACCAGCAGAGGAATAGTGGCAGGACGAGAGACCCAGTACTTC
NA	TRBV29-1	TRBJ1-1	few	CSVITLRNTEAFF	TGCAGCGTTATAACACTCAGGAACACTGAAGCTTTCTTT
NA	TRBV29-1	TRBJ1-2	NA	CSVEGSGYTF	TGCAGCGTCGAGGGTTCTGGCTACACCTTC
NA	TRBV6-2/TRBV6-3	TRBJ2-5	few	CASSYTDIQETQYF	TGTGCCAGCAGTTACACCGACATACAAGAGACCCAGTACTTC
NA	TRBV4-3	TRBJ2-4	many	CASSQGRADTLNIQYF	TGCGCCAGCAGCCAAGGACGAGCGGACACCCTAAACATTCAGTACTTC
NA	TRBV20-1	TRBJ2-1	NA	CSASRVGYNEQFF	TGCAGTGCTAGCAGGGTGGGGTACAATGAGCAGTTCTTC
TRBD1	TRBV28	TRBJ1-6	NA	CASRLGQFNSPLHF	TGTGCCAGCAGGCTGGGACAGTTCAATTCACCCCTCCACTTT
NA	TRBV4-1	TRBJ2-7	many	CASSQRLSGGGLSYEQYF	TGCGCCAGCAGCCAACGTCTTTCGGGCGGGGGCCTCTCCTACGAGCAGTACTTC
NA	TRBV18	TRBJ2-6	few	CASSVGRNVLTF	TGTGCCAGCTCAGTAGGCCGTAACGTCCTGACTTTC
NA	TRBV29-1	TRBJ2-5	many	CSAEEQLGTQYF	TGCAGCGCCGAGGAACAGCTTGGGACCCAGTACTTC
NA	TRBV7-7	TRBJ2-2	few	CASSLQTYTGELFF	TGTGCCAGCAGCTTACAGACCTACACCGGGGAGCTGTTTTTT
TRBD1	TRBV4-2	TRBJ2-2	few	CASSQDLTGMNTGELFF	TGTGCCAGCAGCCAGGATCTGACAGGGATGAACACCGGGGAGCTGTTTTTT
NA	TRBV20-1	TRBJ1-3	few	CSAKSGDGDTIYF	TGCAGTGCTAAGTCAGGGGATGGGGACACCATATATTTT
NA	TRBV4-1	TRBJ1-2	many	CASSQEVSTVSYGYTF	TGCGCCAGCAGCCAAGAAGTTTCGACAGTCTCCTATGGCTACACCTTC
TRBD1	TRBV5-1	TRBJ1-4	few	CASRGDRGGKLFF	TGCGCCAGCAGGGGGGACAGGGGAGGAAAACTGTTTTTT
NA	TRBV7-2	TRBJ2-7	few	CASSTGLTYEQYF	TGTGCCAGCAGCACGGGCCTTACCTACGAGCAGTACTTC
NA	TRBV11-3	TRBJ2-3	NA	CASSSRSSSTDTQYF	TGTGCCAGCAGCTCGAGATCATCTAGCACAGATACGCAGTATTTT
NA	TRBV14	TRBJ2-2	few	CASSLRDGGTGELFF	TGTGCCAGCAGCCTCCGGGACGGCGGGACCGGGGAGCTGTTTTTT
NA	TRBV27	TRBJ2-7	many	CASSQGGALWDEQYF	TGTGCCAGCAGTCAGGGGGGGGCCCTGTGGGACGAGCAGTACTTC
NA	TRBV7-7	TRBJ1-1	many	CASSLDFGTEAFF	TGTGCTAGCAGCTTAGATTTTGGGACTGAAGCTTTCTTT
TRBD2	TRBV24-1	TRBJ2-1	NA	CATSDPTLAGGSYNEQFF	TGTGCCACCAGTGATCCAACACTAGCGGGAGGCTCCTACAATGAGCAGTTCTTC
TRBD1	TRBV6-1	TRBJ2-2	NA	CASRTGQGRTGELFF	TGTGCCAGCAGAACTGGACAGGGGCGGACCGGGGAGCTGTTTTTT